The rows below give T cell receptor beta chains drawn from one sample of a study of cytomegalovirus exposure and HLA in healthy donors. The repertoire was sequenced with immunoSEQ multiplex PCR; TCRdb's copy has only in-frame clones and lacks some. This table holds about 150,000 clones, 9.7% found once. The sample taken for sequencing was PBMCs. The receptors originated from a man aged 50 to 59 in good health and CMV-seronegative. CDR3s include the opening cysteine and the closing phenylalanine or tryptophan. A D gene is named only where the DNA matches it firmly. Not all rows give a size; the values are once, few, many and, for expanded clones, a class.

size: few
J: TRBJ2-3
V: TRBV19
D: TRBD2
DNA: TGTGCCAGTAGTATCGCCCAGCGGGGGGGCAGAGATACGCAGTATTTT
CDR3: CASSIAQRGGRDTQYF

size: few
J: TRBJ1-4
V: TRBV5-4
D: TRBD1
DNA: TGTGCCAGCAGCTGGACAGGGGGAACTAATGAAAAACTGTTTTTT
CDR3: CASSWTGGTNEKLFF

size: few
J: TRBJ1-1
V: TRBV2
D: NA
DNA: TGTGCCAGCAGTGGGATCGGGGGGAACACTGAAGCTTTCTTT
CDR3: CASSGIGGNTEAFF

size: many
J: TRBJ1-1
V: TRBV6-5
D: TRBD1
DNA: TGTGCCAGCAGACAAGGACAGGGGTTGTACGCTTTCTTT
CDR3: CASRQGQGLYAFF

size: NA
J: TRBJ2-2
V: TRBV28
D: NA
DNA: TGTGCCAGCGGACTATCGGGAAACACCGGGGAGCTGTTTTTT
CDR3: CASGLSGNTGELFF

size: few
J: TRBJ1-4
V: TRBV2
D: NA
DNA: TGTGCCAGCAGCGTTGCGGGGGCTTCGACGACAAGCGAAAAACTGTTTTTT
CDR3: CASSVAGASTTSEKLFF

size: many
J: TRBJ2-4
V: TRBV5-1
D: TRBD1
DNA: TGCGCCAGCTCCCCGGGGGGGGACAGGGGTGACATTCAGTACTTC
CDR3: CASSPGGDRGDIQYF

size: few
J: TRBJ2-7
V: TRBV7-9
D: NA
DNA: TGTGCCAGCAGCTTTGGGACAACCTACGAGCAGTACTTC
CDR3: CASSFGTTYEQYF

size: few
J: TRBJ1-2
V: TRBV6-6
D: NA
DNA: TGTGCCAGCAGTTACTCGGGCAGGATCCGTGTAGGCTACACCTTC
CDR3: CASSYSGRIRVGYTF

size: few
J: TRBJ1-4
V: TRBV19
D: TRBD1
DNA: TGTGCCAGTAGTAAGGACAGGGGTGGCGAAAAACTGTTTTTT
CDR3: CASSKDRGGEKLFF

size: NA
J: TRBJ1-2
V: TRBV6-5
D: NA
DNA: TGTGCCAGCAGTTCAACGACAGATTCGAATGGCTACACCTTC
CDR3: CASSSTTDSNGYTF

size: NA
J: TRBJ2-7
V: TRBV7-2
D: TRBD2
DNA: TGTGCCAGCAGCCCACGGGGCGGGGGACTAGCGGGAGGAACCTACGAGCAGTACTTC
CDR3: CASSPRGGGLAGGTYEQYF

size: NA
J: TRBJ2-2
V: TRBV7-2
D: TRBD1
DNA: TGTGCCAGCAGCCCCTCGACAGGGTGGTACACCGGGGAGCTGTTTTTT
CDR3: CASSPSTGWYTGELFF

size: few
J: TRBJ2-7
V: TRBV5-6
D: TRBD2
DNA: TGTGCCAGCAGCTTGGGTCCAGCGGGGGTCCCCTACGAGCAGTACTTC
CDR3: CASSLGPAGVPYEQYF

size: medium-sized
J: TRBJ2-1
V: TRBV4-2
D: TRBD2
DNA: TGTGCCAGCAGCCAAGAAACTAGCGGGGGGTATGGTGAGCAGTTCTTC
CDR3: CASSQETSGGYGEQFF

size: few
J: TRBJ1-5
V: TRBV21-1
D: NA
DNA: TGTGCCAGCAGCAAAGGACGGACAGGGAACCTTAGCAATCAGCCCCAGCATTTT
CDR3: CASSKGRTGNLSNQPQHF

size: NA
J: TRBJ1-1
V: TRBV30
D: NA
DNA: TGTGCCTGGGGGCCCCTCGGGGGTTATTCCGAAGCTTTCTTT
CDR3: CAWGPLGGYSEAFF

size: NA
J: TRBJ1-5
V: TRBV28
D: TRBD1
DNA: TGTGCCAGCAGTTTCAGAGGGGGCTCTTTCGGCAATCAGCCCCAGCATTTT
CDR3: CASSFRGGSFGNQPQHF

size: few
J: TRBJ1-1
V: TRBV9
D: TRBD1
DNA: TGTGCCAGCAGCAATGGACAGGGTATCGAAGCTTTCTTT
CDR3: CASSNGQGIEAFF

size: few
J: TRBJ1-4
V: TRBV5-1
D: TRBD1
DNA: TGCGCCAGCAGTTACGGACAGGGGGCTGAAGGTGAAAAACTGTTTTTT
CDR3: CASSYGQGAEGEKLFF

size: few
J: TRBJ1-2
V: TRBV7-9
D: TRBD1
DNA: TGTGCCAGCAGCTTAGTGGGACAGGGGGCTGACTATGGCTACACCTTC
CDR3: CASSLVGQGADYGYTF

size: few
J: TRBJ2-5
V: TRBV19
D: TRBD1
DNA: TGTGCCAGTAGGGGACAGGATCAAGAGACCCAGTACTTC
CDR3: CASRGQDQETQYF

size: NA
J: TRBJ2-3
V: TRBV7-2
D: NA
DNA: TGTGCCAGCAGCTTAGAGGGCGGGGCTACTAGCACAGATACGCAGTATTTT
CDR3: CASSLEGGATSTDTQYF

size: few
J: TRBJ2-7
V: TRBV27
D: TRBD2
DNA: TGTGCCAGCAGTTCGCAGGTGGGCGGGAGGACCTCCTACGAGCAGTACTTC
CDR3: CASSSQVGGRTSYEQYF

size: few
J: TRBJ1-4
V: TRBV9
D: NA
DNA: TGTGCCAGCAGCGTTCGGCAGGGAGGTGAAAAACTGTTTTTT
CDR3: CASSVRQGGEKLFF

size: NA
J: TRBJ1-5
V: TRBV2
D: TRBD1
DNA: TGTGCCAGCAGGGACGGGACAGGGGTAGGCCAGCCCCAGCATTTT
CDR3: CASRDGTGVGQPQHF

size: few
J: TRBJ2-2
V: TRBV5-8
D: NA
DNA: TGTGCCAGCAGCCATGGACAGCCGCTTTCGAACACCGGGGAGCTGTTTTTT
CDR3: CASSHGQPLSNTGELFF

size: NA
J: TRBJ2-1
V: TRBV9
D: TRBD2
DNA: TGTGCCAGCAGCTCTCGGGGGGGTAGAGATGAGCAGTTCTTC
CDR3: CASSSRGGRDEQFF

size: NA
J: TRBJ1-6
V: TRBV2
D: NA
DNA: TGTGCCAGCACCACGGATCAGGCCATAAATTCACCCCTCCACTTT
CDR3: CASTTDQAINSPLHF

size: few
J: TRBJ1-1
V: TRBV5-1
D: NA
DNA: TGCGCCAGCAAAGAGGCTCCCTCTAACACTGAAGCTTTCTTT
CDR3: CASKEAPSNTEAFF

size: few
J: TRBJ1-5
V: TRBV19
D: NA
DNA: TGTGCCAGTAGTAGGGGGCCGAATCAGCCCCAGCATTTT
CDR3: CASSRGPNQPQHF

size: few
J: TRBJ2-7
V: TRBV15
D: NA
DNA: TGTGCCACCAGCAGAGATGGGCGCAATGAGCAGTACTTC
CDR3: CATSRDGRNEQYF

size: NA
J: TRBJ2-7
V: TRBV28
D: NA
DNA: TGTGCCAGCAGTTTAGGGCCTGGCGCCTACGAGCAGTACTTC
CDR3: CASSLGPGAYEQYF

size: few
J: TRBJ1-5
V: TRBV30
D: NA
DNA: TGTGCCTGGAGTCTATTTAGTGGCAATCAGCCCCAGCATTTT
CDR3: CAWSLFSGNQPQHF

size: few
J: TRBJ1-5
V: TRBV15
D: NA
DNA: TGTGCCACCAGAGAGTCCAGGTATAGCAATCAGCCCCAGCATTTT
CDR3: CATRESRYSNQPQHF

size: NA
J: TRBJ2-1
V: TRBV5-1
D: TRBD2
DNA: TGCGCCAGCAGGGAGCGGGGGGGGGATGAGCAGTTCTTC
CDR3: CASRERGGDEQFF

size: NA
J: TRBJ1-3
V: TRBV30
D: NA
DNA: TGTGCCTGGAGTGTATATTTACAGGAGAATGTGCTCTCTGGAAACACCATATATTTT
CDR3: CAWSVYLQENVLSGNTIYF

size: few
J: TRBJ1-2
V: TRBV5-4
D: TRBD1
DNA: TGTGCCAGCAGCCTGTACAGGGGGGGTAACTATGGCTACACCTTC
CDR3: CASSLYRGGNYGYTF

size: few
J: TRBJ2-7
V: TRBV6-5
D: TRBD2
DNA: TGTGCCAGCTGGTCTAGCGGGCCCTCCTACGAGCAGTACTTC
CDR3: CASWSSGPSYEQYF

size: NA
J: TRBJ2-3
V: TRBV2
D: TRBD1
DNA: TGTGCCCGCCGGGACAGGGCGACAGATACGCAGTATTTT
CDR3: CARRDRATDTQYF

size: few
J: TRBJ1-1
V: TRBV14
D: NA
DNA: TGTGCCAGCAGCCAAGACATTCGGGGATCTGAAGCTTTCTTT
CDR3: CASSQDIRGSEAFF

size: NA
J: TRBJ1-1
V: TRBV10-3
D: TRBD1
DNA: TGTGCCATCAGTGACCGGGACAGGGGCACTGAAGCTTTCTTT
CDR3: CAISDRDRGTEAFF

size: NA
J: TRBJ1-2
V: TRBV29-1
D: NA
DNA: TGCAGCGTTGAAGGGGGACACCAGGGGCTCATCTATGGCTACACCTTC
CDR3: CSVEGGHQGLIYGYTF

size: few
J: TRBJ2-3
V: TRBV6-6
D: NA
DNA: TGTGCCAGCAGTGGACCGGGACATCGGCTCACAGATACGCAGTATTTT
CDR3: CASSGPGHRLTDTQYF

size: few
J: TRBJ1-2
V: TRBV2
D: NA
DNA: TGTGCCAGCAGCGTACAGGGTGGAGAGCGCGGCTACACCTTC
CDR3: CASSVQGGERGYTF

size: few
J: TRBJ2-3
V: TRBV7-3
D: TRBD1
DNA: TGTGCCAGCAGCCTAAGGACAGGGGCGAGCACAGATACGCAGTATTTT
CDR3: CASSLRTGASTDTQYF

size: NA
J: TRBJ2-7
V: TRBV21-1
D: NA
DNA: TGTGCCAGCAGCAGCAAACGGGGAGACAACGAGCAGTACTTC
CDR3: CASSSKRGDNEQYF

size: many
J: TRBJ1-5
V: TRBV6-1
D: NA
DNA: TGTGCCAGCCAGACAGGAGACAATCAGCCCCAGCATTTT
CDR3: CASQTGDNQPQHF

size: few
J: TRBJ1-4
V: TRBV19
D: NA
DNA: TGTGCCAGTAGTCTCACAGGGTATGAAAAACTGTTTTTT
CDR3: CASSLTGYEKLFF

size: NA
J: TRBJ2-5
V: TRBV29-1
D: NA
DNA: TGCAGCGTCGGCGGAGGGTCAGAGACCCAGTACTTC
CDR3: CSVGGGSETQYF

size: NA
J: TRBJ2-1
V: TRBV7-9
D: NA
DNA: TGTGCCAGCAGCTTAAACAGTCTCCTTAGCTCCTACAATGAGCAGTTCTTC
CDR3: CASSLNSLLSSYNEQFF